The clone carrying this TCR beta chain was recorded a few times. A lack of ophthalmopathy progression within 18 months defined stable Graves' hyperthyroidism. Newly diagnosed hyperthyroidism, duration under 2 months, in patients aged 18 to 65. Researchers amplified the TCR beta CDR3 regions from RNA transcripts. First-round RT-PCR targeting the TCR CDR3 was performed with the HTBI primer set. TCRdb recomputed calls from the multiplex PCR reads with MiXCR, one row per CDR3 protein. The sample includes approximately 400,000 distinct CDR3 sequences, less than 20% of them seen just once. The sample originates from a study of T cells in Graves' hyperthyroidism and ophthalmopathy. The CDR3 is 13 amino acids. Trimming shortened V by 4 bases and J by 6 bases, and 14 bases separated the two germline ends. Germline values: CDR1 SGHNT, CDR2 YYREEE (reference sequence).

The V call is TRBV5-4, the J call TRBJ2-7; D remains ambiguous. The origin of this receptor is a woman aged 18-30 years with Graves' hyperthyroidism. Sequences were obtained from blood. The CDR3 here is CASSPSRVVEQYF. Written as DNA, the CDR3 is TGTGCCAGCAGCCCATCTCGGGTAGTCGAGCAGTACTTC.